This T cell receptor (beta chain) was obtained from a study of T-cell reconstitution after alpha-beta-depleted transplantation in children. The TCRbeta library incorporated unique molecular identifiers. TCRdb reanalysed the PCR reads using MiXCR and keeps one entry per CDR3 protein. In the table there are some 490,000 distinct CDR3 sequences, roughly an eighth of which are singletons. From germline, CDR1 is MNHEY and CDR2 SMNVEV (reference sequence). The V and J ends lost 5 bases and 0 bases respectively, with 14 bases between them. The CDR3 is made up of 16 amino acids. This TCR derives from a human donor who donated a stem cell graft to a child with combined immunodeficiency. The V gene is TRBV27, the J gene TRBJ2-1, with D possibly TRBD1 on 5 matching bases. This specimen was PBMCs from the stem cell graft donor, taken from the stem cell graft. The CDR3: CASSPWGRNSYNEQFF. The CDR3 coding sequence is TGTGCCAGCAGTCCATGGGGCCGGAACTCCTACAATGAGCAGTTCTTC.